The following is a T cell receptor beta chain sequence with its context. Here immunoSEQ multiplex PCR was the method, and the copy in TCRdb shows in-frame clones only, minus some. Of 95,000 to 150,000 clones listed, roughly 84% are singletons. This sample is drawn from a study of control samples from healthy donors and cancer patients. Trimming took 2 bases from V and 3 from J, leaving 16 bases between them. The CDR3 length is 16 residues. From germline, CDR1 is SEHNR and CDR2 FQNEAQ (reference sequence). Sequencing was performed on blood. The chain employs TRBV7-9 and TRBJ1-1; D is uncertain. The receptor's source is a man aged 18 to 29 in good health. CDR3 protein: CASSLPEGVRDTEAFF. The CDR3 DNA sequence: TGTGCCAGCAGCTTACCCGAAGGAGTCCGTGACACTGAAGCTTTCTTT.